This entry lists 30 T cell receptor beta chains sequenced from one sample in a study of blood T cell repertoires in COVID-19. The protocol was immunoSEQ multiplex PCR, while the TCRdb copy is restricted to in-frame clones and leaves out a portion. The data show around 300,000 clones, almost 90% seen once. The sample taken for sequencing was PBMCs or T cells enriched from blood (not recorded which). These receptors all stem from a woman aged 18-30 years with acute COVID-19.

The J gene is TRBJ2-4, the V gene TRBV7-8, with 8 bases fitting TRBD1. From germline, CDR1 is SGHVS and CDR2 FQNEAQ. The CDR3 has 19 residues. The junction had 16 bases not matched to a gene; V was cut back by 2 bases and J by 4 bases. The DNA for the CDR3 is TGTGCCAGCAGCTTATATCCAGGACAGGGCGCATCCCTTAAAAACATTCAGTACTTC. It yields the protein CASSLYPGQGASLKNIQYF.

This chain uses TRBV3-1 (or the pseudogene TRBV3-2) with TRBJ1-2; the D gene is possibly TRBD1 (5 bases). Germline V gives CDR1 LGHDT, CDR2 YNNKEL (reference sequence). V shed 1 base and J shed 7 bases, with 7 bases lying between them. This CDR3 spans 12 amino acids. As DNA, the CDR3 is TGTGCCAGCAGCCAAGCAGGGTCTGGCTACACCTTC. Protein sequence: CASSQAGSGYTF.

The chain links TRBV18 to TRBJ1-3; D remains ambiguous. The CDR3 runs 16 residues. V was pared by 2 bases and J by 0 bases, with 11 bases between. The germline gives CDR1 KGHSH, CDR2 LQKENI. For the CDR3, the DNA is TGTGCCAGCTCACCAGAACACGTCCCCTCTGGAAACACCATATATTTT. Amino acids: CASSPEHVPSGNTIYF.

The chain employs TRBV27 and TRBJ1-1; D gene unclear. V lost 8 bases and J lost 1, with 5 bases in between. Germline CDR1 reads MNHEY; CDR2 reads SMNVEV (reference sequence). The CDR3 is made up of 11 amino acids. CDR3 region: CASGRNTEAFF. The CDR3 DNA reads as TGTGCCAGCGGGCGGAACACTGAAGCTTTCTTT.

V and J are TRBV4-1 and TRBJ2-7; 11 bases match TRBD2. CDR3 length equals 17 residues. The V gene end was trimmed by 3 bases and the J gene end by 5 bases; junction bases not matched to a gene: 12. Germline loops: CDR1 MGHRA, CDR2 YSYEKL. CDR3 nucleotide sequence: TGCGCCAGCAGCCAGGGGGATAGCGGGAGGGCCAGGAACGAGCAGTACTTC. Translation gives CASSQGDSGRARNEQYF.

The V call is TRBV2, the J call TRBJ1-1; TRBD1 might be the D (5 bases). The CDR3 spans 14 residues. The germline V gene has CDR1 SNHLY and CDR2 FYNNEI. The ends were cut back, 4 bases at V and 2 bases at J, with 11 bases in the middle. The CDR3 coding sequence is TGTGCCAGCAGTGGTGGACGGACAAACACTGAAGCTTTCTTT. Encoded protein: CASSGGRTNTEAFF.

The chain uses TRBV4-2 and TRBJ2-7; 7 positions agree with TRBD2. Germline CDR1 LGHNA, CDR2 YNFKEQ. Trimming cost V 2 bases and J 0 bases; bases outside gene matches: 1. This CDR3 contains 14 residues. DNA for the CDR3: TGTGCCAGCAGCCAAACTAGCGACTCCTACGAGCAGTACTTC. This sequence encodes CASSQTSDSYEQYF.

The chain recombines TRBV6-5 with TRBJ2-1; 10 bases agree with TRBD1. The CDR3 runs 15 residues. The V gene end was trimmed by 6 bases and the J gene end by 2 bases; junction bases not matched to a gene: 4. Germline V lookup: CDR1 MNHEY, CDR2 SVGAGI. CDR3 DNA sequence: TGTGCCAGCAGACAGGACAGGGGGACCTACAATGAGCAGTTCTTC. Protein product: CASRQDRGTYNEQFF.

The genes are TRBV5-5 and TRBJ1-3; 7 bases match TRBD1. CDR3 length: 16 amino acids. After removal of 1 base from V and 7 bases from J, the junction contained 11 bases not matched to a gene. Per germline, CDR1 SGHKS and CDR2 YYEKEE (reference sequence). The CDR3 bases are TGTGCCAGCAGCTTGCAAACCGGGACAGTCCGCAACACCATATATTTT. Translated: CASSLQTGTVRNTIYF.

As regards this clone: Other DNA sequences in this specimen translate into the identical CDR3. The chain carries TRBV20-1 and TRBJ1-1, with D hard to call. The germline V and J ends were trimmed by 3 bases and 5 bases, with 7 bases remaining between them. The CDR3 contains 11 residues. The germline CDR1 and CDR2 sequences are DFQATT and SNEGSKA (reference sequence). DNA of the CDR3: TGCAGTGCTAGGGGCGATACTGAAGCTTTCTTT. It translates to CSARGDTEAFF.

V is TRBV18 and J is TRBJ2-2; D possibly corresponds to TRBD1 (5 bases). With 1 base removed from V and 5 bases from J, the gap between germline ends came to 5 bases. The CDR3 has 13 residues. CDR1 is KGHSH and CDR2 is LQKENI in the germline V gene. This CDR3 reads CASSPQGTGELFF. The CDR3 nucleotides are TGTGCCAGCTCACCACAGGGGACCGGGGAGCTGTTTTTT.

The genes are TRBV6-5 and TRBJ2-5; possible D gene TRBD1, 6 bases. V was trimmed by 6 bases and J by 4 bases, leaving 18 bases between them. The CDR3 runs to 15 residues. From germline, CDR1 is MNHEY and CDR2 SVGAGI. The CDR3 DNA reads TGTGCCAGCAGCAAGGGACACCAGAAGATAGAGACCCAGTACTTC. Encoded protein: CASSKGHQKIETQYF.

This chain uses TRBV6-5 with TRBJ1-1; tentative D call: TRBD1 (5 bases). Looked up from germline, CDR1 is MNHEY and CDR2 is SVGAGI. CDR3 size: 15 residues. The ends were cut back, 0 bases at V and 1 base at J, with 9 bases in the middle. CDR3 DNA: TGTGCCAGCAGTTACTCTCCCAGGGCGAACACTGAAGCTTTCTTT. The encoded protein is CASSYSPRANTEAFF.

The rearrangement links TRBV3-1 (or the pseudogene TRBV3-2) to TRBJ2-2; D is perhaps TRBD2 (5 bases). V was pared by 1 base and J by 0 bases, with 6 bases between. Per germline, CDR1 LGHDT and CDR2 YNNKEL (reference sequence). This CDR3 has 15 amino acids. This CDR3 is CASSQGLSNTGELFF. In DNA, the CDR3 is TGTGCCAGCAGCCAAGGACTATCGAACACCGGGGAGCTGTTTTTT.

The rearrangement uses TRBV5-8 and TRBJ2-1, with TRBD2 matching 13 bases. CDR3 length: 19 residues. Germline-derived CDR1 and CDR2 are SGHTS and YDEGEE. Trimming removed 0 bases from V and 7 bases from J; junction bases left unmatched: 13. The CDR3 is CASSLGLGRTSGSGNEQFF. CDR3 DNA sequence: TGTGCCAGCAGCTTGGGGCTGGGAAGGACTAGCGGGAGCGGTAATGAGCAGTTCTTC.

The gene calls are TRBV30 and TRBJ2-3; perhaps TRBD1 as D (5 bases). The CDR3 runs 15 residues. CDR1 and CDR2 (germline): GTSNPN, SVGIG (reference sequence). Trimming cost V 2 bases and J 1 base, with 13 bases left between them. In DNA form, the CDR3 reads TGTGCCTGGAGTTTTCAGGGCTTGGGCACAGATACGCAGTATTTT. Amino acid sequence: CAWSFQGLGTDTQYF.

The chain has TRBV6-5 and TRBJ1-3, with unresolved D. V lost 5 bases to trimming and J lost 2 bases, with 10 bases between them. There are 14 residues in the CDR3. Germline-derived CDR1 and CDR2 are MNHEY and SVGAGI. The CDR3 region has the DNA TGTGCCAGCAGTACCGGGTCAGCTGGAAACACCATATATTTT. Protein sequence: CASSTGSAGNTIYF.

The rearrangement uses TRBV19 and TRBJ2-2; tentative D call: TRBD1 (6 bases). Germline V gives CDR1 LNHDA, CDR2 SQIVND (reference sequence). Trimming cost V 7 bases and J 0 bases, with 15 bases left between them. This CDR3 contains 16 residues. The CDR3 sequence is CASIKTGTPNTGELFF. The CDR3 bases are TGTGCCAGTATCAAGACCGGGACACCGAACACCGGGGAGCTGTTTTTT.

The chain has TRBV9 and TRBJ2-7, with TRBD1 identical over 7 bases. Germline V CDR1 and CDR2: SGDLS, YYNGEE. The V and J ends lost 0 bases and 3 bases, in that order; junction bases with no gene match: 6. This CDR3 has 15 residues. CDR3 sequence: CASSVATGVIYEQYF. The CDR3 DNA follows: TGTGCCAGCAGCGTAGCAACAGGGGTCATCTACGAGCAGTACTTC.

The CDR3 DNA is TGCAGCGTTCAGGCTATGAACACTGAAGCTTTCTTT. Encoded protein: CSVQAMNTEAFF. The chain employs TRBV29-1 and TRBJ1-1; D is undetermined. The germline V gene encodes CDR1 SQVTM and CDR2 ANQGSEA. Trimming removed 5 bases at V and 0 bases at J, with 7 bases between. This CDR3 region has 12 residues.

The chain carries TRBV18 and TRBJ1-1; no clear D. The V end lost 3 bases, the J end lost 0 bases, and 8 bases lay between the germline ends. Per germline, CDR1 KGHSH and CDR2 LQKENI. This CDR3 comprises 14 residues. In DNA, the CDR3 is TGTGCCAGCTCACCGCAGGAAATGAACACTGAAGCTTTCTTT. It translates to CASSPQEMNTEAFF.

The V gene is TRBV11-2, the J gene TRBJ2-1, with TRBD1 matching over 10 bases. In germline, CDR1 is SGHAT, CDR2 FQNNGV. The CDR3 loop spans 15 amino acids. J was trimmed by 6 bases and V by 5 bases; bases with no gene match: 7. In DNA form, the CDR3 reads TGTGCCAGCAGCACCCTGACAGGGGGCCGCAATGAGCAGTTCTTC. It specifies CASSTLTGGRNEQFF.

The rearrangement joins TRBV5-1 to TRBJ2-2; 9 bases are shared with TRBD2. From germline, CDR1 is SGHRS and CDR2 YFSETQ. V trimming: 1 base; J trimming: 6 bases; junction bases outside the gene matches: 7. The CDR3 is made up of 16 amino acids. The CDR3 DNA is TGCGCCAGCAGCTTGAGGCTAGCGGGAAGCCCCGGGGAGCTGTTTTTT. It codes for CASSLRLAGSPGELFF.

In DNA form, the CDR3 reads TGTGCCAGCAGTGGAACCCTTAGCGGGAGGGGCTACAATGAGCAGTTCTTC. It encodes CASSGTLSGRGYNEQFF. The chain couples TRBV27 to TRBJ2-1; the match to TRBD2 covers 11 bases. Germline V gene lookup returns CDR1 MNHEY and CDR2 SMNVEV (reference sequence). After removal of 5 bases from V and 3 bases from J, the junction contained 9 bases not matched to a gene. The CDR3 runs 17 residues.

J is TRBJ2-7 and V is TRBV12-1; the D call of TRBD2 is as the table states it, not checked on the DNA. TRBV12-1 is a listed pseudogene. This CDR3 contains 20 residues. This CDR3 is CASRYTGLAGGPGCDYEQYF. CDR3 coding DNA: TGTGCCAGCAGGTATACGGGACTAGCGGGAGGGCCGGGGTGCGACTACGAGCAGTACTTC.

This clone was detected a few times. The rearrangement uses TRBV12-3 or TRBV12-4 and TRBJ2-3; D remains unclear. The CDR3 extends over 11 amino acids. Trimming stripped 6 bases from V and 3 bases from J, with 4 bases between. The chain's CDR3 is CASSKTDTQYF. CDR3 bases: TGTGCCAGCAGCAAAACAGATACGCAGTATTTT.

The sample holds one count of this clone. The chain links TRBV4-3 to TRBJ2-7; D is possibly TRBD2 (7 bases). The CDR3 loop spans 16 amino acids. The V gene's germline CDR1 is LGHNA and CDR2 YSLEER. The V end was cut by 0 bases, the J end by 4 bases, with 16 bases between. The CDR3 here is CASSQDFTGGAYEQYF. The CDR3 nucleotides read TGCGCCAGCAGCCAAGACTTTACGGGGGGCGCGTACGAGCAGTACTTC.

The chain links TRBV7-9 to TRBJ1-1; D is uncertain. V lost 8 bases and J 6 bases, leaving 16 bases between the germline ends. The CDR3 totals 13 residues. Per germline, CDR1 SEHNR and CDR2 FQNEAQ (reference sequence). In nucleotides, the CDR3 is TGTGCCAGCCATAACGCAGCTAGTCCTGAAGCTTTCTTT. It encodes CASHNAASPEAFF.

The rearrangement links TRBV11-3 to TRBJ2-7; a weak D match, TRBD2 (6 bases). Between the trimmed V and J ends, which lost 4 bases and 0 bases, there was a span of 7 bases. CDR1 is SGHNT and CDR2 is YENEEA in the germline V gene. CDR3 length: 13 residues. CDR3 in amino acids: CASSSRDSYEQYF. In nucleotides, the CDR3 is TGTGCCAGCAGCTCGCGGGACTCCTACGAGCAGTACTTC.

The gene calls are TRBV9 and TRBJ2-7, with a possible D match to TRBD2 (5 bases). The germline V and J ends were trimmed by 0 bases and 3 bases, with 13 bases remaining between them. From germline, CDR1 is SGDLS and CDR2 YYNGEE. The CDR3 totals 15 residues. CDR3 nucleotides: TGTGCCAGCAGCGTAGGGAGCGGTTCCTTCTACGAGCAGTACTTC. It translates to CASSVGSGSFYEQYF.